One sample yielded the 30 T cell receptor beta chains listed below, sequenced in a study of cytomegalovirus exposure and HLA in healthy donors. Both 60 Vbeta primers and 13 Jbeta primers went into the PCR. Method: immunoSEQ multiplex PCR; TCRdb's copy keeps in-frame clones and lacks some. The table shows about 110,000 clones, with approximately 83% occurring only once. Sequencing was done on a sample of PBMCs. These receptor sequences come from a man aged 35-49 years in good health and CMV-seronegative.

V is TRBV19 and J is TRBJ1-5; 9 nucleotides agree with TRBD1. CDR3 length: 17 residues. V shed 10 bases, J shed 5 bases, and the junction held 18 bases outside the gene matches. CDR1 LNHDA and CDR2 SQIVND come from the germline V gene (reference sequence). Here the CDR3 DNA reads TGTGCCACCTCGGACAGGGGTCGGCAGGCCCTCTATCAGCCCCAGCATTTT. As protein: CATSDRGRQALYQPQHF.

The CDR3 loop reads CSVHIAGGSSYEQYF. CDR3 sequence (DNA): TGCAGCGTTCATATAGCGGGGGGGAGCTCCTACGAGCAGTACTTC. The chain recombines TRBV29-1 with TRBJ2-7; TRBD2 matches at 11 bases. From germline, CDR1 is SQVTM and CDR2 ANQGSEA. The junction had 6 bases not matched to a gene; V was cut back by 5 bases and J by 0 bases. This CDR3 region has 15 residues.

The CDR3 bases are TGTGCCAGCAGCTTACCTTTGGGGACAGGGGAACTGAGGAGCTCCTACGAGCAGTACTTC. Residues: CASSLPLGTGELRSSYEQYF. The chain joins TRBV5-4 to TRBJ2-7; 10 bases are a match to TRBD1. Unmatched junction bases numbered 17, after V lost 2 bases and J lost 0 bases. CDR1 is SGHNT, CDR2 YYREEE, per germline (reference sequence). The length of the CDR3 is 20 residues.

The chain combines TRBV10-3 with TRBJ1-2, with D maybe TRBD1 (6 bases). V lost 3 bases to trimming and J lost 6 bases, with 17 bases between them. Per germline, CDR1 ENHRY and CDR2 SYGVKD. CDR3 length: 15 residues. CDR3 sequence (DNA): TGTGCCATCAGTGATGCGGGTCGGACAGACAATGGCTACACCTTC. It is translated as CAISDAGRTDNGYTF.

The rearrangement joins TRBV19 to TRBJ2-6; a weak D match, TRBD1 (7 bases). The CDR3 has 19 residues. Germline CDR1 is LNHDA and CDR2 is SQIVND (reference sequence). V was pared by 2 bases and J by 0 bases, with 17 bases between. The CDR3: CASSITRRGLISGANVLTF. CDR3 in DNA: TGTGCCAGTAGTATAACCCGGAGGGGGCTAATCTCTGGGGCCAACGTCCTGACTTTC.

This chain joins TRBV9 and TRBJ1-5; a possible D gene is TRBD1 (6 bases). V lost 3 bases and J lost 3, with 13 bases in between. The CDR3 runs to 15 residues. From germline, CDR1 is SGDLS and CDR2 YYNGEE. The CDR3 spells CASSEGHLNNQPQHF. The CDR3 coding sequence is TGTGCCAGCAGCGAGGGACACCTCAACAATCAGCCCCAGCATTTT.

The J gene is TRBJ1-1, the V gene TRBV4-3; maybe TRBD1 (5 bases). Germline CDR1 and CDR2: LGHNA and YSLEER. V was cut by 0 bases and J by 0 bases, with 5 bases left in between. The CDR3 runs to 14 residues. The CDR3 nucleotides are TGCGCCAGCAGCCAAGAAGGGGTGAACACTGAAGCTTTCTTT. Its protein is CASSQEGVNTEAFF.

The J gene is TRBJ1-1, the V gene TRBV25-1; 9 positions match TRBD1. CDR1 and CDR2 from the germline V gene are MGHDK and SYGVNS. The CDR3 loop spans 14 amino acids. V lost 5 bases to trimming and J lost 5 bases; unmatched junction nucleotides: 6. The CDR3 bases are TGTGCCAGCAGTTTCTTGGACAGGGGTACTGAAGCTTTCTTT. Its protein is CASSFLDRGTEAFF.

The chain joins TRBV9 to TRBJ1-2; 12 bases map to TRBD1. Germline lookup yields CDR1 SGDLS and CDR2 YYNGEE. The CDR3 is 17 amino acids. The junction had 13 bases not matched to a gene; V was cut back by 3 bases and J by 7 bases. CDR3 coding DNA: TGTGCCAGCAGCGCCGGGAGGGACAGGGGGCCGATCTTTGGCTACACCTTC. This codes for CASSAGRDRGPIFGYTF.

The rearrangement uses TRBV19 and TRBJ2-2, with D tentatively TRBD2 (7 bases). The V and J ends lost 7 bases and 2 bases respectively, with 11 bases between them. Germline CDR1 reads LNHDA; CDR2 reads SQIVND (reference sequence). CDR3 size: 14 residues. This CDR3 reads CASMRGLNTGELFF. The DNA of the CDR3 is TGTGCCAGTATGCGGGGGCTTAACACCGGGGAGCTGTTTTTT.

This rearrangement joins TRBV7-9 to TRBJ2-2, with D hard to call. The germline CDR1 and CDR2 sequences are SEHNR and FQNEAQ (reference sequence). This CDR3 region has 14 residues. Trimming removed 5 bases from V and 5 bases from J, with 12 bases in between. DNA of the CDR3: TGTGCCAGCAGCCAATTAGGAGTAACCGGGGAGCTGTTTTTT. Amino acid sequence: CASSQLGVTGELFF.

This rearrangement joins TRBV5-1 to TRBJ2-7; 9 positions agree with TRBD1. Per germline, CDR1 SGHRS and CDR2 YFSETQ. The CDR3 length is 13 residues. The trim removed 4 bases at V and 7 bases at J, leaving 6 bases unmatched. CDR3 coding DNA: TGCGCCAGCAGCAGGACAGGGGTGGAGGAGCAGTACTTC. Residues: CASSRTGVEEQYF.

This chain links TRBV7-2 with TRBJ2-3, with D unclear. Germline values: CDR1 SGHTA, CDR2 FQGNSA. Trimming shortened V by 4 bases and J by 8 bases, and 7 bases separated the two germline ends. The CDR3 consists of 11 residues. CDR3 protein: CASSSSFTQYF. The CDR3 nucleotides read TGTGCCAGCAGCTCCAGTTTTACGCAGTATTTT.

This clone has more than one count but fewer than ten. The chain uses TRBV25-1 and TRBJ1-6, with D uncertain. The CDR3 consists of 14 residues. Trimming removed 2 bases from V and 6 bases from J, with 8 bases in between. Germline CDR1 is MGHDK and CDR2 is SYGVNS. The CDR3 region has the DNA TGTGCCAGCAGTGAACGACAAATTAATTCACCCCTCCACTTT. As protein: CASSERQINSPLHF.

The chain links TRBV6-1 to TRBJ1-6; 7 positions agree with TRBD1. CDR3 length equals 15 residues. V gave up 6 bases and J gave up 6 bases; unmatched junction bases: 8. Germline lookup yields CDR1 MNHNS and CDR2 SASEGT. The CDR3 spells CASRDRGTANSPLHF. In nucleotides, the CDR3 is TGTGCCAGCAGGGACAGAGGGACAGCTAATTCACCCCTCCACTTT.

Of note for this clone: Other DNA sequences of this sample code for an identical CDR3. The CDR3 nucleotides are TGTGCCAGCAGCTTAGCGCTAGGGGGCACTGAAGCTTTCTTT. As protein: CASSLALGGTEAFF. The gene calls are TRBV7-9 and TRBJ1-1, with TRBD1 as a possible D gene (6 bases). Germline V CDR1 and CDR2: SEHNR, FQNEAQ (reference sequence). The CDR3 consists of 14 residues. V shed 0 bases and J shed 4 bases, with 9 bases lying between them.

The J gene is TRBJ2-5, the V gene TRBV2, with TRBD2 identical over 11 bases. Unmatched junction bases numbered 10, after V lost 6 bases and J lost 7 bases. Germline CDR1 is SNHLY and CDR2 is FYNNEI. This CDR3 region has 15 residues. This CDR3 is CASSEDSGGAVTQYF. CDR3 in DNA: TGTGCCAGCAGCGAGGATAGCGGGGGGGCCGTGACCCAGTACTTC.

This clone was observed a single time. The rearrangement joins TRBV2 to TRBJ1-2; no firm D call. V lost 6 bases and J 7 bases, leaving 15 bases between the germline ends. The CDR3 runs to 13 residues. In germline, CDR1 is SNHLY, CDR2 FYNNEI. The CDR3 nucleotides read TGTGCCAGCAGCCCGGCCCCGGGAGGTGGCTACACCTTC. Its protein product is CASSPAPGGGYTF.

Only one count was recorded for this clone. This chain uses TRBV18 with TRBJ1-2, with 11 nucleotides matching TRBD1. Unmatched junction bases numbered 4, after V lost 1 base and J lost 3 bases. Germline-derived CDR1 and CDR2 are KGHSH and LQKENI. The CDR3 length is 16 residues. The CDR3, as DNA: TGTGCCAGCTCACCACGCGGGACAGGGGGAGACTATGGCTACACCTTC. Its protein is CASSPRGTGGDYGYTF.

CDR3 residues: CAWHGGKAFF. The CDR3 nucleotides read TGTGCCTGGCACGGGGGGAAAGCTTTCTTT. V and J are TRBV30 and TRBJ1-1; a possible D gene is TRBD1 (5 bases). The CDR3 spans 10 residues. Trimming cost V 5 bases and J 9 bases, with 10 bases left between them. Germline V CDR1 and CDR2: GTSNPN, SVGIG (reference sequence).

The chain carries TRBV11-2 and TRBJ2-3, with 8 bases matching TRBD1. The germline gives CDR1 SGHAT, CDR2 FQNNGV. Losses at the gene ends were 3 bases for V and 2 bases for J; bases not matched to a gene: 4. The length of the CDR3 is 15 residues. The CDR3 loop is CASSLDRDYTDTQYF. CDR3 DNA: TGTGCCAGCAGCTTGGACAGGGATTACACAGATACGCAGTATTTT.

The rearrangement uses TRBV18 and TRBJ1-5, with a tentative D call TRBD1 (5 bases). Trimming took 3 bases from V and 7 from J, leaving 16 bases between them. The CDR3 loop spans 15 amino acids. Germline V gene data show CDR1 as KGHSH and CDR2 as LQKENI. DNA of the CDR3: TGTGCCAGCTCACCCCGGAGGGGAGAAGACCAGCCCCAGCATTTT. This translates into CASSPRRGEDQPQHF.

This sequence joins TRBV7-9 and TRBJ2-1, with 11 bases aligning to TRBD2. Germline CDR1 SEHNR, CDR2 FQNEAQ (reference sequence). Trimming cost V 1 base and J 3 bases; bases outside gene matches: 8. The CDR3 runs to 18 residues. The CDR3 DNA reads TGTGCCAGCAGCTTAGTAGGTAGCGGGGGGGCCAACTACAATGAGCAGTTCTTC. It codes for CASSLVGSGGANYNEQFF.

This chain links TRBV2 with TRBJ2-3, with 8 positions matching TRBD1. V shed 5 bases, J shed 5 bases, and the junction held 6 bases outside the gene matches. CDR1 and CDR2 from the germline V gene are SNHLY and FYNNEI. The CDR3 is 14 residues long. CDR3 bases: TGTGCCAGCAGTTCAACGACAGGGGAAGATACGCAGTATTTT. It encodes CASSSTTGEDTQYF. Variable domain in full (rest from reference TRBV2 and TRBJ2-3): EPEVTQTPSHQVTQMGQEVILRCVPISNHLYFYWYRQILGQKVEFLVSFYNNEISEKSEIFDDQFSVERPDGSNFTLKIRSTKLEDSAMYFCASSSTTGEDTQYFGPGTRLTVL.

This chain joins TRBV6-5 and TRBJ2-7, with D unclear. V gave up 5 bases and J gave up 3 bases, with 8 bases separating them. There are 12 residues in the CDR3. Germline V gene sequence: CDR1 MNHEY, CDR2 SVGAGI. Here the CDR3 reads CASSGHNYEQYF. DNA for the CDR3: TGTGCCAGCAGTGGCCACAACTACGAGCAGTACTTC.

This clone was counted once. V is TRBV9 and J is TRBJ2-5; a weak D match, TRBD2 (5 bases). Germline V CDR1 and CDR2: SGDLS, YYNGEE. V was cut by 1 base and J by 3 bases, with 7 bases left in between. The CDR3 contains 13 residues. CDR3 bases: TGTGCCAGCAGCGTATCCGGGAAAGAGACCCAGTACTTC. This sequence encodes CASSVSGKETQYF.

The chain is built from TRBV18 and TRBJ2-7, with TRBD1 identical over 7 bases. This CDR3 is built from 16 residues. The germline CDR1 and CDR2 sequences are KGHSH and LQKENI. The V segment lost 0 bases and the J segment 2 bases; nucleotides outside the gene matches: 7. CDR3 coding DNA: TGTGCCAGCTCACCACCGGGGCGACAGGGCCCCTACGAGCAGTACTTC. It yields the protein CASSPPGRQGPYEQYF.

CDR3 bases: TGTGCCAGCAGCCAAGATCCGTCCCAAGAGACCCAGTACTTC. The encoded protein is CASSQDPSQETQYF. The J gene is TRBJ2-5, the V gene TRBV4-2; D uncertain. CDR3 size: 14 residues. Trimming stripped 0 bases from V and 1 base from J, with 6 bases between. The germline V gene encodes CDR1 LGHNA and CDR2 YNFKEQ.

The chain joins TRBV29-1 to TRBJ2-1; the match to TRBD2 covers 9 bases. Trimming took 7 bases from V and 4 from J; bases not matched to a gene: 11. Germline V lookup: CDR1 SQVTM, CDR2 ANQGSEA. This CDR3 is 15 amino acids long. CDR3 region: CSARPAGGLYNEQFF. As DNA, the CDR3 is TGCAGCGCCCGGCCAGCGGGGGGTTTATACAATGAGCAGTTCTTC.

The chain has TRBV18 and TRBJ1-1; TRBD1 matches 10 bases. CDR1 is KGHSH, CDR2 LQKENI, per germline. CDR3 length: 19 amino acids. Unmatched junction bases numbered 13, after V lost 3 bases and J lost 0 bases. CDR3 nucleotides: TGTGCCAGCTCACCCCTGGGACAGGGGCTCTCCGGGATGAACACTGAAGCTTTCTTT. The encoded protein is CASSPLGQGLSGMNTEAFF.